Listed here is a single T cell receptor (beta chain). One end of the junction fails to match germline, which may point to a read error. This sample was taken from a study of CD8+CD57+ T cells in acquired aplastic anemia. Across the study: The sorted CD4+ and CD8+ cells yielded an average around 3 ug of DNA.

Genomic DNA, serving as template, underwent TCR beta VDJ and CDR3 profiling. Using its own MiXCR run on the reads, TCRdb lists one record per CDR3 protein. The table shows around 250,000 distinct CDR3 sequences, with 82% occurring only once. Germline CDR1 and CDR2: SGDLS and YYNGEE. The CDR3 loop spans 14 amino acids. By flow cytometry, patients selected for sequencing had shown an expansion of CD8+CD57+ cells. Blood came from patients not yet given any therapy. The rearrangement joins TRBV9 to TRBJ2-5; the D gene is possibly TRBD2 (6 bases). Sequencing was performed on sorted CD4+, CD8+, or CD8+CD57+ T cells (not recorded which) from PBMCs. The clonotype was recovered from a human donor with aplastic anemia. This chain's CDR3 is CATSGGSDTQTFDF. As DNA, the CDR3 is TGTGCCACCAGCGGAGGGTCAGATACGCAGACCTTTGACTTC.